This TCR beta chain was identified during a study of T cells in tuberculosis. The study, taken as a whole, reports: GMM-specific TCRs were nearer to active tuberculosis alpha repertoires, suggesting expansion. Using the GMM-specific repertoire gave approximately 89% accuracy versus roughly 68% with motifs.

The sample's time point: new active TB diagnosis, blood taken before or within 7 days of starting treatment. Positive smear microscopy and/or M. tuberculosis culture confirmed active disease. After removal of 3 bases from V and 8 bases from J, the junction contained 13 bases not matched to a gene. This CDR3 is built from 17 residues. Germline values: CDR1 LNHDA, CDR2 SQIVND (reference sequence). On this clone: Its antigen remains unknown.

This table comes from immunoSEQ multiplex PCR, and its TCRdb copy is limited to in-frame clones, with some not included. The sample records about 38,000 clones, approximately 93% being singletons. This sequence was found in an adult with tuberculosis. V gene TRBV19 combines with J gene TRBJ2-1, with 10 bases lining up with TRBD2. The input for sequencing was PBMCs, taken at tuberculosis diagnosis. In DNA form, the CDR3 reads TGTGCCAGTAGTATGGGCCCTTTTAGCGGGGGGTTCGATGAGCAGTTCTTC. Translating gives CASSMGPFSGGFDEQFF.